This T cell receptor beta chain appears in the sequencing data of a study of identifying expanded T cells in peripheral blood. The germline V gene has CDR1 LNHDA and CDR2 SQIVND (reference sequence). The CDR3 loop spans 14 amino acids. J was trimmed by 6 bases and V by 3 bases; bases with no gene match: 4. TCRdb keeps only in-frame clones here, not all; method: immunoSEQ multiplex PCR. The sample records around 50,000 clones, roughly 87% being singletons. V usage is TRBV19 and J usage is TRBJ2-1; TRBD2 matches 8 bases. The specimen sequenced was blood. The TCR was taken from a person between 18 and 75 years old in good health. The CDR3 region has the DNA TGTGCCAGTAGTATGGCGGGGGGATTCAATGAGCAGTTCTTC. Amino acids: CASSMAGGFNEQFF.